The sequence of this TCR beta chain was determined in a study of blood T cell repertoires in COVID-19. The assay was immunoSEQ multiplex PCR, and TCRdb's table has in-frame clones only and misses some. The sample carries roughly 240,000 clones, 83% recorded once. CDR1 is GTSNPN, CDR2 SVGIG, per germline (reference sequence). Unmatched junction bases numbered 9, after V lost 8 bases and J lost 6 bases. The CDR3 is 13 amino acids. The sequence was obtained from a man aged 55 to 70 who had recovered from COVID-19. Source material: peripheral blood. The genes are TRBV30 and TRBJ2-1; 8 nucleotides agree with TRBD1. The CDR3 DNA reads TGTGCCGTCCAAGACAGGGGTGGCAATGAGCAGTTCTTC. Protein sequence: CAVQDRGGNEQFF.